These 15 T cell receptor beta chains share one sample of origin, sequenced in a study of blood T cell repertoires in COVID-19. Here immunoSEQ multiplex PCR was the method, and the copy in TCRdb shows in-frame clones only, minus some. The profile shows 200,000 to 250,000 clones, approximately 84% of them singletons. The sample consisted of peripheral blood. Every receptor here comes from a woman older than 75 with acute or convalescent COVID-19.

This clone has just one count. V is TRBV23-1 and J is TRBJ2-7; D is uncertain. TRBV23-1 is recorded as an ORF, its role being uncertain. V was clipped by 4 bases and J by 5 bases, with 9 bases between them. The CDR3 extends over 12 amino acids. The CDR3 sequence is CASSRAGNEQYF. The CDR3 region has the DNA TGCGCCAGCAGTCGGGCCGGTAACGAGCAGTACTTC.

V gene TRBV9 combines with J gene TRBJ2-1, with 9 bases matching TRBD2. With V trimmed by 0 bases and J by 9 bases, 7 bases remained unmatched. Germline V gene sequence: CDR1 SGDLS, CDR2 YYNGEE. CDR3 length: 15 residues. The CDR3 DNA is TGTGCCAGCAGCGTAGTCCTAGCGGGAAGGGCTGAGCAGTTCTTC. This encodes CASSVVLAGRAEQFF.

This clone was picked up one time. The chain is built from TRBV21-1 and TRBJ2-2; no DNA check was done on the table's D call, TRBD2. TRBV21-1 corresponds to a pseudogene. CDR3 size: 15 residues. The DNA for the CDR3 is TGTGCCAGCAACGAAAAAGGAGGGGAAACCGGGGAGCTGTTTTTT. Translating it yields CASNEKGGETGELFF.

V usage is TRBV5-1 and J usage is TRBJ1-3, with TRBD1 matching 9 bases. The CDR3 has 16 amino acids. CDR1 SGHRS and CDR2 YFSETQ come from the germline V gene. Trimming at V came to 4 bases and at J to 2 bases, leaving 7 bases not matched to a gene. CDR3 DNA sequence: TGCGCCAGCAGCGTGTGGGGACAGGGTACTGGAAACACCATATATTTT. It specifies CASSVWGQGTGNTIYF.

The rearrangement joins TRBV6-2 or TRBV6-3 to TRBJ2-1; D possibly corresponds to TRBD2 (7 bases). The CDR3 is 15 amino acids. Trimming left V 2 bases short and J 9 bases short, with 17 bases between. Germline loops: CDR1 MNHEY, CDR2 SVGEGT. CDR3 residues: CASSYGPGGQVEQFF. DNA of the CDR3: TGTGCCAGCAGTTACGGCCCGGGGGGCCAGGTTGAGCAGTTCTTC.

V is TRBV7-2 and J is TRBJ2-7; 13 nucleotides match TRBD2. CDR1 is SGHTA and CDR2 is FQGNSA in the germline V gene. The CDR3 is made up of 15 amino acids. The J segment lost 5 bases and the V segment lost 5 bases, leaving 6 bases of the junction unmatched. The CDR3 loop reads CASSGRTSGGHEQYF. In DNA form, the CDR3 reads TGTGCCAGCAGCGGACGGACTAGCGGGGGCCACGAGCAGTACTTC. Full variable domain (missing parts from reference TRBV7-2 and TRBJ2-7): GAGVSQSPSNKVTEKGKDVELRCDPISGHTALYWYRQSLGQGLEFLIYFQGNSAPDKSGLPSDRFSAERTGGSVSTLTIQRTQQEDSAVYLCASSGRTSGGHEQYFGPGTRLTVT.

This clone was detected once. The V gene is TRBV5-5, the J gene TRBJ2-1; a possible D gene is TRBD2 (7 bases). Germline CDR1 reads SGHKS; CDR2 reads YYEKEE (reference sequence). V shed 1 base and J shed 7 bases, with 15 bases lying between them. There are 15 residues in the CDR3. Here the CDR3 reads CASSLFWGGRNEQFF. CDR3 nucleotides: TGTGCCAGCAGCTTGTTTTGGGGGGGCCGGAATGAGCAGTTCTTC. Supplemented by reference TRBV5-5 and TRBJ2-1, the full variable domain reads DAGVTQSPTHLIKTRGQQVTLRCSPISGHKSVSWYQQVLGQGPQFIFQYYEKEERGRGNFPDRFSARQFPNYSSELNVNALLLGDSALYLCASSLFWGGRNEQFFGPGTRLTVL.

The rearrangement links TRBV5-5 to TRBJ1-5; D is perhaps TRBD1 (6 bases). CDR1 and CDR2 (germline): SGHKS, YYEKEE (reference sequence). The V end lost 0 bases, the J end lost 3 bases, and 10 bases lay between the germline ends. This CDR3 contains 15 residues. The CDR3 spells CASSLGTGHNQPQHF. The CDR3 region has the DNA TGTGCCAGCAGCTTGGGAACAGGGCACAATCAGCCCCAGCATTTT.

The chain employs TRBV7-3 and TRBJ2-1; 8 positions agree with TRBD2. Germline trimming cut 5 bases from V and 4 bases from J; bases unmatched to any gene: 10. The germline CDR1 and CDR2 sequences are SGHTA and FQGTGA. The CDR3 is 16 residues long. The DNA of the CDR3 is TGTGCCAGCAGCCTGGGTCCCGGGGGGGCTTACAATGAGCAGTTCTTC. It specifies CASSLGPGGAYNEQFF. The full variable domain, rest sourced from reference TRBV7-3 and TRBJ2-1, is GAGVSQTPSNKVTEKGKYVELRCDPISGHTALYWYRQSLGQGPEFLIYFQGTGAADDSGLPNDRFFAVRPEGSVSTLKIQRTERGDSAVYLCASSLGPGGAYNEQFFGPGTRLTVL.

This clone was counted once. The chain is built from TRBV19 and TRBJ2-7; 8 bases fit TRBD2. Trimming removed 4 bases from V and 3 bases from J; junction bases left unmatched: 8. The CDR3 spans 15 residues. The germline gives CDR1 LNHDA, CDR2 SQIVND (reference sequence). For the CDR3, the DNA is TGTGCCAGTAGTACCGGCGGGGGGCCCCTCTACGAGCAGTACTTC. It yields the protein CASSTGGGPLYEQYF.

CDR3 amino acids: CASSLKSSGTNEKLFF. The CDR3 coding sequence is TGTGCCAGCAGCTTGAAAAGTTCAGGGACTAATGAAAAACTGTTTTTT. The chain joins TRBV5-6 to TRBJ1-4; weak D call: TRBD1 (5 bases). Germline CDR1 is SGHDT and CDR2 is YYEEEE. This CDR3 is built from 16 residues. Trimming took 1 base from V and 2 from J, leaving 12 bases between them.

The V and J genes are TRBV28 and TRBJ1-2; 10 positions match TRBD1. The CDR3 extends over 16 amino acids. Looked up from germline, CDR1 is MDHEN and CDR2 is SYDVKM. The V gene end was trimmed by 1 base and the J gene end by 7 bases; junction bases not matched to a gene: 9. The CDR3, as DNA: TGTGCCAGCAGTTTATCCTTGGGACAGGGGCAGGGTGGCTACACCTTC. Residues: CASSLSLGQGQGGYTF.

The chain has TRBV7-6 and TRBJ1-5, with 7 bases fitting TRBD1. The CDR3 runs 15 residues. V lost 5 bases, J lost 0 bases, and 4 bases stayed unmatched. Germline V gene lookup returns CDR1 SGHVS and CDR2 FNYEAQ. This CDR3 is CASSPGGYSNQPQHF. Here the CDR3 DNA reads TGTGCCAGCAGCCCAGGGGGTTATAGCAATCAGCCCCAGCATTTT. The complete variable domain, with remaining parts taken from reference TRBV7-6 and TRBJ1-5, reads GAGVSQSPRYKVTKRGQDVALRCDPISGHVSLYWYRQALGQGPEFLTYFNYEAQQDKSGLPNDRFSAERPEGSISTLTIQRTEQRDSAMYRCASSPGGYSNQPQHFGDGTRLSIL.

This sequence joins TRBV6-2 or TRBV6-3 and TRBJ1-1, with D unresolved. This CDR3 has 16 residues. Trimming pared 5 bases from V and 0 bases from J, leaving 16 bases between. Germline CDR1 MNHEY, CDR2 SVGEGT. The CDR3 DNA is TGTGCCAGCAGTCATCTCGCGGTTCCGATGAACACTGAAGCTTTCTTT. It yields the protein CASSHLAVPMNTEAFF.

The V and J genes are TRBV4-3 and TRBJ2-6; D is unclear. V lost 0 bases to trimming and J lost 4 bases, with 19 bases between them. CDR3 length: 19 amino acids. Looked up from germline, CDR1 is LGHNA and CDR2 is YSLEER. The CDR3 nucleotides read TGCGCCAGCAGCCAAGAGTGGCACTTGGGTGGGCAAGGGGCCAACGTCCTGACTTTC. It translates to CASSQEWHLGGQGANVLTF.